This T cell receptor (beta chain) was identified in a study of shared clonotypes between healthy human individuals. Regarding the study as a whole: It was observed that 5% to 6.5% of naive CD4 clonotypes were shared across a few donors. Clonotypes shared by all four donors outscored non-shared clonotypes in generation probability.

Details on this clone: Its target is not known.

Only in-frame clones appear in the TCRdb table, and some are missing; sequencing was by immunoSEQ multiplex PCR. The sample lists some 1.5 million clones; roughly 98% were seen once. Trimming pared 8 bases from V and 8 bases from J, leaving 16 bases between. Germline CDR1 is SEHNR and CDR2 is FQNEAQ (reference sequence). This CDR3 has 13 residues. The V and J genes are TRBV7-9 and TRBJ2-1; no firm D call. This sequence originates from a young man in good health. Sequenced input: naive CD4+ T cells sorted from blood. As for subset: CD45RA+ positively selected. As DNA, the CDR3 is TGTGCCAGCTTTATCCTTAGGTTAGATGAGCAGTTCTTC. It yields the protein CASFILRLDEQFF.